One TCR beta chain is described in this entry. The V gene's germline CDR1 is KGHSH and CDR2 LQKENI. The CDR3 consists of 14 residues. Trimming stripped 3 bases from V and 3 bases from J, with 11 bases between. TCR alpha and TCR beta cDNA libraries carrying sample barcodes and UMIs came from 5'RACE with constant-segment primers. MiXCR, applied by TCRdb to the 5' RACE reads, yields one record per CDR3 protein. The sample records 200,000 to 300,000 distinct CDR3 sequences, 16% being singletons. The data originate from a study of T-cell memory formation after mild COVID-19. The chain couples TRBV18 to TRBJ1-1; the D is unclear. The origin of this receptor is a man aged 18 to 29 who had mild COVID-19 (a few samples of this study predate the infection). Cell type and time point are not known. The sample was PBMCs or a T cell subset sorted from them (not recorded which). For the CDR3, the DNA is TGTGCCAGCTCACCTGCTGGGGTTGACACTGAAGCTTTCTTT. It specifies CASSPAGVDTEAFF.